The source of this TCR beta chain is a study of T cells in Graves' hyperthyroidism and ophthalmopathy. The wider study: Blood was drawn when the patient was first diagnosed and still untreated.

The PBMCs were sourced from fresh peripheral blood (approximately 10 ml). This clonotype was found many times. The target antigen is unknown. RNA transcripts gave rise to amplified TCR beta CDR3 regions. The HTBI primer set served for first-round RT-PCR of the TCR CDR3. TCRdb re-called the multiplex PCR reads through MiXCR, storing one row per CDR3 protein. The sample shows fewer than 350,000 distinct CDR3 sequences, 15% to 20% of them seen only once. The germline CDR1 and CDR2 sequences are MNHEY and SVGAGI. Trimming took 2 bases from V and 7 from J; bases not matched to a gene: 5. The CDR3 totals 15 residues. Study conclusions and caveats: The model's output predicted ophthalmopathy at a median of about 6.5 months prior to onset. Blood also contained most expanded thyroid clonotypes above 0.001.

V usage is TRBV6-5 and J usage is TRBJ1-5, with 10 positions matching TRBD1. The sequence was collected from a woman aged 40 to 50 with Graves' ophthalmopathy. Sequencing was done on a sample of blood. CDR3 in DNA: TGTGCCAGCAGTTACAGACAGGGGGCCGGGCAGCCCCAGCATTTT. Its translation is CASSYRQGAGQPQHF.